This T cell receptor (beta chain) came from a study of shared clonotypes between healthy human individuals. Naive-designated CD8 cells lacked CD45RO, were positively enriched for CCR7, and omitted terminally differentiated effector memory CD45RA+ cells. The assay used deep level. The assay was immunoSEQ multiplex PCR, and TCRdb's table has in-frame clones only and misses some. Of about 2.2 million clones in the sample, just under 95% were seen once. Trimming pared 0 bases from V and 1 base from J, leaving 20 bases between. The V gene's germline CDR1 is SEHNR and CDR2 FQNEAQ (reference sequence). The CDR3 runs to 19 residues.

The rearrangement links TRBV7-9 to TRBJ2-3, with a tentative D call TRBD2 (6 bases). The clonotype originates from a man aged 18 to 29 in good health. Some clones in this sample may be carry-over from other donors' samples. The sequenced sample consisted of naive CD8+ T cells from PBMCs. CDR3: CASSLAVIIRREGTDTQYF. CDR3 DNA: TGTGCCAGCAGCTTAGCGGTTATAATAAGGCGGGAAGGCACAGATACGCAGTATTTT.